The 27 T cell receptor beta chains reported below all come from one sample, sequenced in a study of follicular helper T cells after annual influenza vaccination. The repertoire was sequenced with immunoSEQ multiplex PCR; TCRdb's copy has only in-frame clones and lacks some. This sample yields 10,000 or so clones, of which around 85% are seen a single time; around 0.89% belongs to the top ten. The sample consisted of CXCR5- memory CD4+ T cells sorted from blood, taken 6 weeks after influenza vaccination. Source of these receptors: an adult who received the influenza vaccine.

The chain combines TRBV5-1 with TRBJ1-6; 10 bases align to TRBD1. Germline V lookup: CDR1 SGHRS, CDR2 YFSETQ. V shed 4 bases, J shed 8 bases, and the junction held 3 bases outside the gene matches. The CDR3 loop spans 14 amino acids. This CDR3 is CASSGGQGDSPLHF. CDR3 DNA: TGCGCCAGCAGCGGCGGACAGGGGGATTCACCCCTCCACTTT.

There are a few counts of this clone. The J gene is TRBJ1-2, the V gene TRBV6-5; D remains ambiguous. Germline V CDR1 and CDR2: MNHEY, SVGAGI. This CDR3 is built from 13 residues. V was cut by 2 bases and J by 5 bases, with 9 bases left in between. The CDR3 coding sequence is TGTGCCAGCAGTTACGATCGCGCGTATGGCTACACCTTC. Translating gives CASSYDRAYGYTF.

The chain combines TRBV7-2 with TRBJ2-7, with 10 bases identical to TRBD1. Trimming at V came to 4 bases and at J to 5 bases, leaving 8 bases not matched to a gene. CDR1 and CDR2 (germline): SGHTA, FQGNSA. The CDR3 runs 15 residues. CDR3: CASSSTGTGAHEQYF. The DNA for the CDR3 is TGTGCCAGCAGCTCAACCGGGACAGGGGCCCACGAGCAGTACTTC.

DNA of the CDR3: TGTGCCAGCAGTGAACTCTACGAGCAGTACTTC. Protein: CASSELYEQYF. The gene calls are TRBV2 and TRBJ2-7; D call uncertain. V lost 2 bases and J 3 bases, leaving 2 bases between the germline ends. Germline CDR1 and CDR2: SNHLY and FYNNEI. The CDR3 is 11 amino acids.

The chain recombines TRBV10-3 with TRBJ1-5; no reliable D call. Germline-derived CDR1 and CDR2 are ENHRY and SYGVKD. V was clipped by 3 bases and J by 6 bases, with 6 bases between them. CDR3 length equals 12 residues. The CDR3 sequence: CAISELSQPQHF. The CDR3 DNA reads TGTGCCATCAGTGAATTAAGTCAGCCCCAGCATTTT.

V is TRBV7-2 and J is TRBJ1-4; TRBD1 might be the D (5 bases). The length of the CDR3 is 15 residues. Germline V CDR1 and CDR2: SGHTA, FQGNSA. The ends were cut back, 1 base at V and 8 bases at J, with 14 bases in the middle. The CDR3 nucleotides read TGTGCCAGCAGCTTAGTTGGGGGGTCCGGGGAAAAACTGTTTTTT. This sequence encodes CASSLVGGSGEKLFF. The full variable domain, with the rest looked up from reference TRBV7-2 and TRBJ1-4, is GAGVSQSPSNKVTEKGKDVELRCDPISGHTALYWYRQSLGQGLEFLIYFQGNSAPDKSGLPSDRFSAERTGGSVSTLTIQRTQQEDSAVYLCASSLVGGSGEKLFFGSGTQLSVL.

The genes are TRBV2 and TRBJ1-3, with D maybe TRBD1 (6 bases). CDR3 length equals 15 residues. CDR1 SNHLY and CDR2 FYNNEI come from the germline V gene. Trimming stripped 6 bases from V and 1 base from J, with 13 bases between. This CDR3 reads CASRRTVKSGNTIYF. For the CDR3, the DNA is TGTGCCAGCAGAAGGACAGTTAAGTCTGGAAACACCATATATTTT.

This chain links TRBV11-3 with TRBJ1-2; D is undetermined. Germline-derived CDR1 and CDR2 are SGHNT and YENEEA. Deletions cut 0 bases from V and 2 bases from J, with 10 bases between. The length of the CDR3 is 15 residues. The CDR3 is CASSLDAGANYGYTF. As DNA, the CDR3 is TGTGCCAGCAGCTTAGATGCGGGCGCGAACTATGGCTACACCTTC.

This chain joins TRBV4-1 and TRBJ2-3; 8 positions match TRBD2. Per germline, CDR1 MGHRA and CDR2 YSYEKL. The CDR3 has 15 amino acids. J gave up 12 bases and V 1 base, and 12 bases lay outside the gene matches. The CDR3 here is CASSQVSGTRKGQYF. CDR3 nucleotide sequence: TGCGCCAGCAGCCAAGTGTCCGGGACTAGAAAGGGACAGTATTTT.

This clone was counted a single time. This rearrangement joins TRBV5-1 to TRBJ2-3; tentative D call: TRBD2 (5 bases). The V end lost 0 bases, the J end lost 0 bases, and 11 bases lay between the germline ends. The CDR3 has 16 residues. Looked up from germline, CDR1 is SGHRS and CDR2 is YFSETQ. The CDR3 DNA reads TGCGCCAGCAGCTTGGTAGCGTCCAAAAGCACAGATACGCAGTATTTT. Residues: CASSLVASKSTDTQYF. Full variable domain (remainder filled in from reference TRBV5-1 and TRBJ2-3): KAGVTQTPRYLIKTRGQQVTLSCSPISGHRSVSWYQQTPGQGLQFLFEYFSETQRNKGNFPGRFSGRQFSNSRSEMNVSTLELGDSALYLCASSLVASKSTDTQYFGPGTRLTVL.

The V call is TRBV6-1, the J call TRBJ2-5; perhaps TRBD1 as D (6 bases). Trimming pared 6 bases from V and 5 bases from J, leaving 19 bases between. This CDR3 contains 15 residues. Germline V gives CDR1 MNHNS, CDR2 SASEGT. The CDR3 DNA sequence: TGTGCCAGCAGACACCACGGACAGTCCGCGGAGACCCAGTACTTC. Translation: CASRHHGQSAETQYF.

This chain links TRBV6-4 with TRBJ2-1; a weak D match, TRBD2 (5 bases). Trimming took 6 bases from V and 9 from J, leaving 18 bases between them. This CDR3 spans 14 amino acids. Germline CDR1 is MRHNA and CDR2 is SNTAGT. The CDR3 DNA reads TGTGCCAGCAGAGCCAATCCGGGGTCAGGTGAGCAGTTCTTC. Translating gives CASRANPGSGEQFF.

This clone is labeled large. This sequence joins TRBV12-1 and TRBJ2-2; the listed D gene, TRBD2, was not tested against the DNA. TRBV12-1 is a pseudogene segment. The CDR3 is 16 residues long. The CDR3 sequence is CASSFERGGPTGELFF. CDR3 DNA sequence: TGTGCCAGCAGCTTTGAACGGGGGGGTCCCACCGGGGAGCTGTTTTTT.

The genes are TRBV19 and TRBJ2-5; D may be TRBD2 (6 bases). Germline V gives CDR1 LNHDA, CDR2 SQIVND (reference sequence). V lost 6 bases to trimming and J lost 5 bases, with 10 bases between them. CDR3 length: 12 amino acids. CDR3 protein: CASRLAGETQYF. The CDR3 DNA follows: TGTGCCAGTAGACTAGCTGGGGAGACCCAGTACTTC.

This clone was seen a single time. The chain links TRBV5-1 to TRBJ2-5, with D perhaps TRBD1 or TRBD2 (5 bases each). The CDR3 spans 16 residues. V was shortened by 2 bases and J by 2 bases, with 16 bases between the two germline ends. The V gene's germline CDR1 is SGHRS and CDR2 YFSETQ. The CDR3 DNA sequence: TGCGCCAGCAGCTTACACCCGGGACGGCTACAAGAGACCCAGTACTTC. Translating gives CASSLHPGRLQETQYF. Looking up the rest from reference TRBV5-1 and TRBJ2-5 gives the full variable domain: KAGVTQTPRYLIKTRGQQVTLSCSPISGHRSVSWYQQTPGQGLQFLFEYFSETQRNKGNFPGRFSGRQFSNSRSEMNVSTLELGDSALYLCASSLHPGRLQETQYFGPGTRLLVL.

The chain joins TRBV11-3 to TRBJ2-5; the D is unclear. V lost 5 bases and J 7 bases, leaving 20 bases between the germline ends. Germline V lookup: CDR1 SGHNT, CDR2 YENEEA. This CDR3 region has 15 residues. Here the CDR3 DNA reads TGTGCCAGCAGCCTCCTGGGTGGTTCCGTCGGGACCCAGTACTTC. Translated, it gives CASSLLGGSVGTQYF.

This clone showed up just a few times. In nucleotides, the CDR3 is TGTGCCAGCAGCTTGTTTCAGGTCCTGGGCTACACCTTC. This sequence encodes CASSLFQVLGYTF. This rearrangement joins TRBV5-6 to TRBJ1-2; no clear D gene. Per the germline V gene, CDR1 is SGHDT and CDR2 is YYEEEE. Trimming took off 1 base at V and 8 bases at J, with 12 bases between the two ends. This CDR3 region has 13 residues.

The V and J genes are TRBV18 and TRBJ2-7; the match to TRBD1 covers 8 bases. V gave up 6 bases and J gave up 7 bases; unmatched junction bases: 8. Germline CDR1 and CDR2: KGHSH and LQKENI. The CDR3 is 13 amino acids. This CDR3 reads CASSGQGAREQYF. CDR3 DNA: TGTGCCAGCTCCGGACAGGGCGCGAGAGAGCAGTACTTC.

This chain joins TRBV7-6 and TRBJ2-1, with 8 bases aligning to TRBD2. The V gene's germline CDR1 is SGHVS and CDR2 FNYEAQ. CDR3 length equals 16 residues. J lost 4 bases, V lost 1 base, and 6 bases had no gene match. CDR3 loop: CASSLDAGGSYNEQFF. In DNA form, the CDR3 reads TGTGCCAGCAGCTTAGATGCGGGGGGCTCGTACAATGAGCAGTTCTTC.

The V and J genes are TRBV9 and TRBJ1-4; 8 nucleotides align to TRBD1. Germline V CDR1 and CDR2: SGDLS, YYNGEE. This CDR3 spans 18 amino acids. The V gene end was trimmed by 4 bases and the J gene end by 8 bases; junction bases not matched to a gene: 19. In DNA form, the CDR3 reads TGTGCCAGCAGCTCCCTAAGGGGAACAGGGGGACGAAACGAAAAACTGTTTTTT. It specifies CASSSLRGTGGRNEKLFF.

This clone was seen once. J is TRBJ1-3 and V is TRBV5-1, with 7 nucleotides matching TRBD1. CDR3 length: 15 amino acids. The ends lost 5 bases at V and 6 bases at J; junction bases unmatched: 11. Germline assignment: CDR1 SGHRS and CDR2 YFSETQ. The CDR3 nucleotides read TGCGCCAGCAGGGAAACCGGGACAGAGGCAAACACCATATATTTT. Translating gives CASRETGTEANTIYF.

This clone came up once. The V call is TRBV11-3, the J call TRBJ1-2, with 9 bases that match TRBD1. Trimming took 5 bases from V and 6 from J; bases not matched to a gene: 16. From germline, CDR1 is SGHNT and CDR2 YENEEA. The CDR3 runs 17 residues. The CDR3 nucleotides read TGTGCCAGCAGCGTTACTTCCGGGACAGGGTGGACGCATGGCTACACCTTC. This translates into CASSVTSGTGWTHGYTF.

This clone was picked up one time. The chain carries TRBV27 and TRBJ2-4; the D is unclear. Germline V gene data show CDR1 as MNHEY and CDR2 as SMNVEV (reference sequence). The CDR3 contains 12 residues. V was shortened by 6 bases and J by 6 bases, with 9 bases between the two germline ends. The CDR3: CASRPEPNIQYF. For the CDR3, the DNA is TGTGCCAGCAGACCGGAGCCAAACATTCAGTACTTC.

The gene calls are TRBV2 and TRBJ2-5; TRBD1 matches 8 bases. Germline CDR1 and CDR2: SNHLY and FYNNEI. CDR3 size: 12 residues. The chain's CDR3 is CAGTGTSETQYF. Here the CDR3 DNA reads TGTGCAGGGACAGGCACGTCAGAGACCCAGTACTTC.

The CDR3 is CASSPPTSTPQYF. The CDR3 DNA sequence: TGTGCCAGCTCACCCCCTACCAGCACGCCCCAGTACTTC. This rearrangement joins TRBV18 to TRBJ2-5; D is undetermined. Per germline, CDR1 KGHSH and CDR2 LQKENI. The CDR3 totals 13 residues. V dropped 3 bases and J dropped 9 bases, with 14 bases sitting between them.

Here the CDR3 DNA reads TGTGCCAGCAGCTTACTAGCGGGGACCACCGGGGAGCTGTTTTTT. Amino acid sequence: CASSLLAGTTGELFF. The chain combines TRBV13 with TRBJ2-2; the match to TRBD2 covers 9 bases. After removal of 2 bases from V and 4 bases from J, the junction contained 2 bases not matched to a gene. The CDR3 is 15 amino acids. CDR1 PRHDT and CDR2 FYEKMQ come from the germline V gene (reference sequence).

This clone has a single count. This sequence joins TRBV5-6 and TRBJ1-1; TRBD1 might be the D (5 bases). Trimming removed 4 bases from V and 8 bases from J, with 15 bases in between. The CDR3 extends over 13 amino acids. Per the germline V gene, CDR1 is SGHDT and CDR2 is YYEEEE. The CDR3 loop is CASSQLHRTEAFF. The CDR3 DNA sequence: TGTGCCAGCAGCCAGTTACACAGGACCGAAGCTTTCTTT.